One and the same sample provided the 17 T cell receptor beta chains below, sequenced in a study of blood T cell repertoires in COVID-19. Only in-frame clones appear in the TCRdb table, and some are missing; sequencing was by immunoSEQ multiplex PCR. Of around 150,000 clones in the sample, approximately 82% were seen once. Sequenced: peripheral blood. These receptors came from a man aged 60 to 75 who had recovered from COVID-19.

V and J are TRBV19 and TRBJ2-1; 11 bases match TRBD2. This CDR3 is 16 amino acids long. Trimming took 4 bases from V and 2 from J; bases not matched to a gene: 4. CDR1 LNHDA and CDR2 SQIVND come from the germline V gene (reference sequence). The CDR3 spells CASSTTSGGPYNEQFF. As DNA, the CDR3 is TGTGCCAGTAGTACTACTAGCGGGGGACCCTACAATGAGCAGTTCTTC. Combining the CDR3 with reference TRBV19 and TRBJ2-1 gives the whole variable domain DGGITQSPKYLFRKEGQNVTLSCEQNLNHDAMYWYRQDPGQGLRLIYYSQIVNDFQKGDIAEGYSVSREKKESFPLTVTSAQKNPTAFYLCASSTTSGGPYNEQFFGPGTRLTVL.

J is TRBJ1-1 and V is TRBV3-1 (or the pseudogene TRBV3-2); a weak D match, TRBD1 (5 bases). The germline gives CDR1 LGHDT, CDR2 YNNKEL (reference sequence). CDR3 size: 15 residues. The germline V and J ends were trimmed by 1 base and 3 bases, with 12 bases remaining between them. The CDR3 loop is CASSQGGARYTEAFF. The CDR3 nucleotides read TGTGCCAGCAGCCAAGGGGGCGCCCGTTACACTGAAGCTTTCTTT.

J is TRBJ1-1 and V is TRBV18; weak D call: TRBD1 (5 bases). Trimming removed 3 bases at V and 7 bases at J, with 12 bases between. Germline V lookup: CDR1 KGHSH, CDR2 LQKENI. This CDR3 contains 13 residues. DNA of the CDR3: TGTGCCAGCTCACCGAGGGAGGGGTTTGAAGCTTTCTTT. Protein sequence: CASSPREGFEAFF.

CDR3 sequence: CASSQTGGNEKLFF. The CDR3 nucleotides are TGCGCCAGCAGCCAGACAGGGGGCAACGAAAAACTGTTTTTT. The chain uses TRBV4-3 and TRBJ1-4; 10 nucleotides agree with TRBD1. Germline V gene sequence: CDR1 LGHNA, CDR2 YSLEER. After removal of 3 bases from V and 8 bases from J, the junction contained 3 bases not matched to a gene. The CDR3 extends over 14 amino acids.

The rearrangement joins TRBV29-1 to TRBJ1-1; 9 bases are a match to TRBD1. Trimming removed 4 bases from V and 4 bases from J; junction bases left unmatched: 4. Germline CDR1 and CDR2: SQVTM and ANQGSEA. The CDR3 runs to 13 residues. The CDR3, as DNA: TGCAGCGTTGCGGGACAGGGTTCCACTGAAGCTTTCTTT. Protein product: CSVAGQGSTEAFF. The full variable domain, rest sourced from reference TRBV29-1 and TRBJ1-1, is SAVISQKPSRDICQRGTSLTIQCQVDSQVTMMFWYRQQPGQSLTLIATANQGSEATYESGFVIDKFPISRPNLTFSTLTVSNMSPEDSSIYLCSVAGQGSTEAFFGQGTRLTVV.

The chain is built from TRBV7-2 and TRBJ2-4; tentatively, D is TRBD1 (6 bases). Germline V CDR1 and CDR2: SGHTA, FQGNSA. V shed 6 bases and J shed 0 bases, with 15 bases lying between them. The length of the CDR3 is 16 residues. The CDR3: CASSPTGQLAKNIQYF. The CDR3 nucleotides are TGTGCCAGCAGTCCTACAGGGCAGCTAGCCAAAAACATTCAGTACTTC.

The V and J genes are TRBV5-6 and TRBJ2-1, with 7 nucleotides matching TRBD2. The CDR3 extends over 14 amino acids. Germline V gene lookup returns CDR1 SGHDT and CDR2 YYEEEE. With V trimmed by 3 bases and J by 6 bases, 6 bases remained unmatched. The CDR3 DNA sequence: TGTGCCAGCAGCTACGGCGGGAGTGTCAATGAGCAGTTCTTC. Protein sequence: CASSYGGSVNEQFF.

This clone was seen a single time. The rearrangement joins TRBV30 to TRBJ1-4; D not resolved. CDR1 is GTSNPN, CDR2 SVGIG, per germline (reference sequence). The CDR3 spans 15 residues. V shed 3 bases and J shed 4 bases, with 15 bases lying between them. Written as DNA, the CDR3 is TGTGCCTGGAGGATATCCGGTCGGAGTAATGAAAAACTGTTTTTT. Translation: CAWRISGRSNEKLFF.

CDR3 protein: CASDRGASNQPQHF. In DNA, the CDR3 is TGTGCCAGCGACCGGGGAGCCAGCAATCAGCCCCAGCATTTT. The chain uses TRBV19 and TRBJ1-5; D gene unclear. CDR1 is LNHDA and CDR2 is SQIVND in the germline V gene (reference sequence). The CDR3 has 14 amino acids. V lost 9 bases and J 1 base, leaving 13 bases between the germline ends.

The rearrangement joins TRBV6-6 to TRBJ2-7; 9 bases line up with TRBD1. V dropped 7 bases and J dropped 7; count of bases not matched to a gene: 8. CDR1 is MNHNY, CDR2 SVGAGI, per germline (reference sequence). CDR3 length: 13 amino acids. CDR3 loop: CASILQGAGEQYF. CDR3 bases: TGTGCCAGCATCCTACAGGGGGCGGGTGAGCAGTACTTC.

The chain is built from TRBV3-1 (or the pseudogene TRBV3-2) and TRBJ2-5; 9 bases align to TRBD1. Germline V gene lookup returns CDR1 LGHDT and CDR2 YNNKEL (reference sequence). J lost 5 bases, V lost 1 base, and 23 bases had no gene match. The CDR3 spans 21 residues. The CDR3 coding sequence is TGTGCCAGCAGCCAAGGACAGGGGGGTATTTTAACGGGAGGAGGCGGGGAGACCCAGTACTTC. Protein sequence: CASSQGQGGILTGGGGETQYF.

This sequence joins TRBV14 and TRBJ1-4; D gene uncertain. The germline gives CDR1 SGHDN, CDR2 FVKESK. The CDR3 contains 16 residues. Trimming cost V 0 bases and J 5 bases, with 13 bases left between them. The CDR3 reads CASSQDKGVVNEKLFF. The CDR3 nucleotides read TGTGCCAGCAGCCAAGATAAAGGAGTGGTAAATGAAAAACTGTTTTTT. The variable domain in full, completed from reference TRBV14 and TRBJ1-4, reads EAGVTQFPSHSVIEKGQTVTLRCDPISGHDNLYWYRRVMGKEIKFLLHFVKESKQDESGMPNNRFLAERTGGTYSTLKVQPAELEDSGVYFCASSQDKGVVNEKLFFGSGTQLSVL.

The V and J genes are TRBV30 and TRBJ1-1, with 7 bases lining up with TRBD1. CDR1 and CDR2 from the germline V gene are GTSNPN and SVGIG (reference sequence). This CDR3 has 14 residues. Unmatched junction bases numbered 7, after V lost 2 bases and J lost 4 bases. CDR3 region: CAWSLKTGTTEAFF. The CDR3 nucleotides are TGTGCCTGGAGTCTTAAGACAGGGACCACTGAAGCTTTCTTT.

The chain links TRBV3-1 (or the pseudogene TRBV3-2) to TRBJ2-1, with TRBD1 matching over 9 bases. Germline V lookup: CDR1 LGHDT, CDR2 YNNKEL (reference sequence). Trimming took 2 bases from V and 2 from J; bases not matched to a gene: 4. This CDR3 is 16 amino acids long. The CDR3 sequence: CASSQTGDRAYNEQFF. The CDR3 nucleotides read TGTGCCAGCAGCCAAACGGGGGACAGGGCCTACAATGAGCAGTTCTTC.

In its sample, this clone was seen a few times. The chain couples TRBV5-1 to TRBJ2-1; 15 bases are a match to TRBD2. J gave up 5 bases and V 3 bases, and 3 bases lay outside the gene matches. The germline V gene has CDR1 SGHRS and CDR2 YFSETQ. This CDR3 is built from 16 residues. The CDR3 DNA reads TGCGCCAGCAGCTCGGGACTAGCGGGAGGACACAATGAGCAGTTCTTC. It encodes CASSSGLAGGHNEQFF.

This CDR3 reads CASSQEGGYGYTF. In DNA form, the CDR3 reads TGCGCCAGCAGCCAAGAGGGGGGCTATGGCTACACCTTC. The chain carries TRBV4-1 and TRBJ1-2; the D gene is possibly TRBD1 (5 bases). The CDR3 has 13 residues. Per germline, CDR1 MGHRA and CDR2 YSYEKL. Trimming removed 0 bases from V and 4 bases from J, with 6 bases in between.

The CDR3 loop is CASSQGTSGRRRETQYF. CDR3 nucleotide sequence: TGTGCCAGCAGCCAAGGAACTAGCGGGAGGAGACGAGAGACCCAGTACTTC. The rearrangement links TRBV4-2 to TRBJ2-5, with 12 positions matching TRBD2. The CDR3 spans 17 residues. The germline CDR1 and CDR2 sequences are LGHNA and YNFKEQ. Trimming at V came to 1 base and at J to 4 bases, leaving 7 bases not matched to a gene.